A single sample is the source of the 29 T cell receptor beta chains below, sequenced in a study of CD8+CD57+ T cells in acquired aplastic anemia (dated by TCRdb to between 2018 and 2020). Patients chosen for sequencing had shown expansion of CD8+CD57+ cells by flow cytometry. The instrument was an Illumina HiSeq 2000. Genomic DNA served as template for TCR beta VDJ combination and CDR3 sequence profiling. Using fastp trimming at Q25 and MiXCR clonotype assembly, TCRdb reanalyzed the public sequencing data and kept in-frame beta chains. Rows matching on CDR3 protein sequence are summarized as one entry with the most common DNA and genes. A total of about 160,000 distinct CDR3 sequences appear in this sample, roughly 50% of them only once. The ten largest clones represent roughly 3.2% of the sample. The sequenced sample was sorted CD4+, CD8+, or CD8+CD57+ T cells (not recorded which) from PBMCs. The receptor set was obtained from a human donor with aplastic anemia.

J is TRBJ2-5 and V is TRBV20-1, with 10 bases that match TRBD2. The CDR3 covers 15 residues. Per germline, CDR1 DFQATT and CDR2 SNEGSKA (reference sequence). J was trimmed by 4 bases and V by 3 bases; bases with no gene match: 8. The CDR3, as DNA: TGCAGTGCTAGCCTCGCTAGCGGGAGTGCAGAGACCCAGTACTTC. It is translated as CSASLASGSAETQYF.

The chain employs TRBV7-3 and TRBJ1-2, with 9 bases matching TRBD1. Germline CDR1 SGHTA, CDR2 FQGTGA. After removal of 1 base from V and 8 bases from J, the junction contained 2 bases not matched to a gene. This CDR3 is built from 13 residues. The CDR3 DNA reads as TGTGCCAGCAGCTTAATGGGACAGGGAGGCTACACCTTC. Its translation: CASSLMGQGGYTF.

The chain has TRBV11-2 and TRBJ1-6; D unresolved. The germline CDR1 and CDR2 sequences are SGHAT and FQNNGV. V lost 5 bases and J lost 6, with 17 bases in between. The CDR3 totals 16 residues. The CDR3 sequence is CASSPHYSLSNSPLHF. In DNA form, the CDR3 reads TGTGCCAGCAGCCCACACTATAGCCTAAGTAATTCACCCCTCCACTTT.

The chain links TRBV15 to TRBJ2-7, with TRBD1 matching 10 bases. V shed 2 bases and J 2 bases; nucleotides not matched to a gene: 3. The CDR3 length is 15 residues. Looked up from germline, CDR1 is LNHNV and CDR2 is YYDKDF (reference sequence). CDR3 loop: CATSRWGQGTYEQYF. The CDR3 DNA is TGTGCCACCAGCAGATGGGGACAGGGGACCTACGAGCAGTACTTC.

As to this clonotype: The CDR3 does not end in the conserved phenylalanine or tryptophan, so this is likely a read error. The DNA is omitted, as the CDR3 cannot be located on it reliably, and the CDR3 follows TCRdb's listing. The chain links TRBV7-2 to TRBJ2-6. The germline gives CDR1 SGHTA, CDR2 FQGNSA. The CDR3 length equals 8 residues, ends included. CDR3 sequence reads: CASSSRTS.

The chain couples TRBV5-6 to TRBJ2-5; 9 bases are shared with TRBD1. The germline gives CDR1 SGHDT, CDR2 YYEEEE. After removal of 5 bases from V and 5 bases from J, the junction contained 7 bases not matched to a gene. The CDR3 covers 14 residues. CDR3 sequence (DNA): TGTGCCAGCAGAGGGGGACAGGGAGACGAGACCCAGTACTTC. Protein: CASRGGQGDETQYF. The entire variable domain, with the rest obtained from reference TRBV5-6 and TRBJ2-5, is as follows: DAGVTQSPTHLIKTRGQQVTLRCSPKSGHDTVSWYQQALGQGPQFIFQYYEEEERQRGNFPDRFSGHQFPNYSSELNVNALLLGDSALYLCASRGGQGDETQYFGPGTRLLVL.

This clonotype was seen a single time. V gene TRBV25-1 combines with J gene TRBJ1-2; D call uncertain. Trimming cost V 1 base and J 2 bases, with 11 bases left between them. CDR3 length: 15 residues. Germline lookup yields CDR1 MGHDK and CDR2 SYGVNS. The chain's CDR3 is CASSESVGPNYGYTF. The CDR3 nucleotides are TGTGCCAGCAGTGAATCTGTAGGGCCAAACTATGGCTACACCTTC.

This clonotype appeared a single time. A much more abundant neighbour one base away suggests this may be a read error. This chain joins TRBV5-6 and TRBJ1-1, with D unresolved. The CDR3 is 13 residues long. Germline-derived CDR1 and CDR2 are SGHDT and YYEEEE. CDR3 amino acids: CASSLHGGAETFF. CDR3 in DNA: TGTGCCAGCAGCTTACACGGCGGCGCTGAAACTTTCTTT.

This clonotype appeared many times. This sequence joins TRBV2 and TRBJ2-5; D unclear. Germline CDR1 and CDR2: SNHLY and FYNNEI. V lost 5 bases and J lost 7, with 14 bases in between. The CDR3 loop spans 13 amino acids. The CDR3 DNA is TGTGCCAGCAGTCCGGGCGGAGTCGGGACCCAGTACTTC. Translation gives CASSPGGVGTQYF.

The chain joins TRBV6-5 to TRBJ1-1, with D possibly matching TRBD1 (6 bases). The germline V gene encodes CDR1 MNHEY and CDR2 SVGAGI. Between the trimmed V and J ends, which lost 6 bases and 3 bases, there was a span of 11 bases. This CDR3 comprises 13 residues. The CDR3 region has the DNA TGTGCCAGCAGCCGCCAGGGGTACACTGAAGCTTTCTTT. Its protein is CASSRQGYTEAFF.

With respect to this clonotype: Germline and junction disagree at one end, which may indicate a read error. The chain is built from TRBV15 and TRBJ2-6; D is possibly TRBD2 (5 bases). The CDR3 runs 18 residues. Germline CDR1 is LNHNV and CDR2 is YYDKDF (reference sequence). CDR3 bases: TGTGCCACCAGCAGGGGTAGCGAGGGTAGCTCTGGGGTCAACGTCCTGACTTTC. This gives the protein CATSRGSEGSSGVNVLTF.

A word on this clonotype: A much larger clonotype is one base distant, so this may be a read error. This rearrangement joins TRBV4-2 to TRBJ2-1; 7 positions agree with TRBD1. Germline lookup yields CDR1 LGHNA and CDR2 YNFKEQ. Trimming removed 3 bases from V and 9 bases from J; junction bases left unmatched: 11. The CDR3 runs 15 residues. CDR3 loop: CASSQSGGVVSEQFF. In DNA form, the CDR3 reads TGTGCCAGCAGCCAGTCAGGGGGAGTGGTTAGTGAGCAGTTCTTC.

This chain joins TRBV5-1 and TRBJ2-1; 12 bases map to TRBD2. This CDR3 has 19 residues. J lost 2 bases, V lost 3 bases, and 12 bases had no gene match. CDR1 is SGHRS and CDR2 is YFSETQ in the germline V gene. The CDR3 region has the DNA TGCGCCAGCAGCTCCCAGGGAACTAGCGGGGGGTTAACCTACAATGAGCAGTTCTTC. Protein: CASSSQGTSGGLTYNEQFF.

The genes are TRBV19 and TRBJ1-5, with D perhaps TRBD1 (6 bases). The CDR3 length is 14 residues. From germline, CDR1 is LNHDA and CDR2 SQIVND (reference sequence). V was shortened by 7 bases and J by 7 bases, with 17 bases between the two germline ends. The DNA for the CDR3 is TGTGCCAGTAAACACACAGGGAAAGGACAGCCCCAGCATTTT. The encoded protein is CASKHTGKGQPQHF.

CDR3 region: CASRLDRGRGGDGYTF. CDR3 bases: TGTGCCAGCAGACTAGACAGGGGGCGCGGCGGGGATGGCTACACCTTC. The chain employs TRBV11-2 and TRBJ1-2; TRBD1 matches at 10 bases. Trimming took 6 bases from V and 6 from J; bases not matched to a gene: 13. The CDR3 has 16 amino acids. Germline loops: CDR1 SGHAT, CDR2 FQNNGV.

The chain couples TRBV19 to TRBJ1-1; D is ambiguous. The CDR3 extends over 14 amino acids. The V gene lost 1 base and the J gene lost 4 bases, with 10 bases spanning the gap. Germline-derived CDR1 and CDR2 are LNHDA and SQIVND (reference sequence). The CDR3 protein is CASSIGPALTEAFF. The DNA for the CDR3 is TGTGCCAGTAGTATAGGGCCAGCACTCACTGAAGCTTTCTTT.

J is TRBJ2-7 and V is TRBV25-1, with D uncertain. The germline CDR1 and CDR2 sequences are MGHDK and SYGVNS. CDR3 size: 14 residues. V lost 8 bases and J lost 5, with 19 bases in between. The DNA of the CDR3 is TGTGCCAGCTCACCACCGGCCCGCTTAAACGAGCAGTACTTC. Translated: CASSPPARLNEQYF.

The gene calls are TRBV7-6 and TRBJ1-6; 7 bases are shared with TRBD1. The germline gives CDR1 SGHVS, CDR2 FNYEAQ. This CDR3 spans 15 amino acids. The J segment lost 8 bases and the V segment lost 5 bases, leaving 9 bases of the junction unmatched. The CDR3 DNA reads as TGTGCCAGCAGCATAGGACAGGTTGGGGATTCACCCCTCCACTTT. It yields the protein CASSIGQVGDSPLHF.

The chain uses TRBV7-8 and TRBJ2-1; TRBD1 agrees at 7 bases. Germline CDR1 SGHVS, CDR2 FQNEAQ. V shed 6 bases and J 3 bases; nucleotides not matched to a gene: 8. The CDR3 has 15 amino acids. The CDR3 sequence: CASSSGTASYNEQFF. The CDR3 DNA follows: TGTGCCAGCAGTTCCGGGACAGCAAGCTACAATGAGCAGTTCTTC.

This clonotype was observed a few times. The rearrangement joins TRBV9 to TRBJ2-3; TRBD2 matches at 8 bases. Germline values: CDR1 SGDLS, CDR2 YYNGEE. The V gene end was trimmed by 5 bases and the J gene end by 2 bases; junction bases not matched to a gene: 7. This CDR3 is 15 amino acids long. The CDR3 region has the DNA TGTGCCAGCAGACCGGGACTAGAAACCACAGATACGCAGTATTTT. It translates to CASRPGLETTDTQYF.

Many counts were recorded for this clonotype. The chain is built from TRBV5-1 and TRBJ2-7; perhaps TRBD2 as D (6 bases). The V end was cut by 0 bases, the J end by 5 bases, with 15 bases between. The CDR3 runs to 15 residues. CDR1 is SGHRS and CDR2 is YFSETQ in the germline V gene. The DNA of the CDR3 is TGCGCCAGCAGCTTGGGGGGGGTCCCAACTCACGAGCAGTACGTC. Protein: CASSLGGVPTHEQYV.

This clonotype was observed at least ten times. The V call is TRBV6-5, the J call TRBJ1-2; D is unclear. V was shortened by 4 bases and J by 6 bases, with 15 bases between the two germline ends. The germline V gene encodes CDR1 MNHEY and CDR2 SVGAGI. The CDR3 has 14 residues. The CDR3 region has the DNA TGTGCCAGCAGTTCGCCTGCGGGTACAAATGGCTACACCTTC. Residues: CASSSPAGTNGYTF.

This chain joins TRBV24-1 and TRBJ2-5; 8 nucleotides match TRBD2. Germline CDR1 is KGHDR and CDR2 is SFDVKD. The length of the CDR3 is 18 residues. Germline trimming cut 1 base from V and 5 bases from J; bases unmatched to any gene: 14. The CDR3 here is CATSDLEKAGAVEETQYF. CDR3 nucleotides: TGTGCCACCAGTGATTTAGAGAAAGCGGGAGCGGTAGAGGAGACCCAGTACTTC.

J is TRBJ1-1 and V is TRBV19, with D perhaps matching TRBD1 (6 bases). V lost 3 bases and J 6 bases, leaving 11 bases between the germline ends. The CDR3 covers 13 residues. The germline V gene encodes CDR1 LNHDA and CDR2 SQIVND (reference sequence). The CDR3 DNA is TGTGCCAGTAGTATTGGGGGGGCACCTGAAGCTTTCTTT. This sequence encodes CASSIGGAPEAFF.

This clonotype has a count of ten or more. The chain employs TRBV3-1 and TRBJ2-3; D perhaps matches TRBD2 (7 bases). The germline CDR1 and CDR2 sequences are LGHDT and YNNKEL (reference sequence). V dropped 3 bases and J dropped 4 bases, with 14 bases sitting between them. This CDR3 contains 15 residues. The CDR3 protein is CASSQGGGKADTQYF. Written as DNA, the CDR3 is TGTGCCAGCAGCCAGGGGGGGGGCAAGGCAGATACGCAGTATTTT.

This chain joins TRBV24-1 and TRBJ2-3; D possibly matches TRBD1 or TRBD2 (7 bases each). Germline V gene sequence: CDR1 KGHDR, CDR2 SFDVKD. With 7 bases removed from V and 4 bases from J, the gap between germline ends came to 17 bases. This CDR3 region has 15 residues. This chain's CDR3 is CATRAGGAESDTQYF. The CDR3 region has the DNA TGTGCCACCAGGGCAGGGGGGGCTGAGTCAGATACGCAGTATTTT.

The rearrangement uses TRBV2 and TRBJ2-7; the D is unclear. Per germline, CDR1 SNHLY and CDR2 FYNNEI. The V end lost 4 bases, the J end lost 9 bases, and 13 bases lay between the germline ends. CDR3 length: 12 amino acids. The CDR3 nucleotides are TGTGCCAGCAGTGGCATTACAGATACGCAGTACGTC. This encodes CASSGITDTQYV.

Only one count was recorded for this clonotype. The V gene is TRBV11-2, the J gene TRBJ1-2, with a weak D call TRBD1 (6 bases). V lost 5 bases to trimming and J lost 6 bases, with 13 bases between them. Germline V CDR1 and CDR2: SGHAT, FQNNGV. The CDR3 extends over 13 amino acids. Written as DNA, the CDR3 is TGTGCCAGCAGCGACACAGGGAATGATGGCTACACCTTC. It translates to CASSDTGNDGYTF. The entire variable domain, with the rest obtained from reference TRBV11-2 and TRBJ1-2, is as follows: EAGVAQSPRYKIIEKRQSVAFWCNPISGHATLYWYQQILGQGPKLLIQFQNNGVVDDSQLPKDRFSAERLKGVDSTLKIQPAKLEDSAVYLCASSDTGNDGYTFGSGTRLTVV.

In regard to this clonotype: This could be a read error, since a much larger clone is one nucleotide away. The rearrangement joins TRBV20-1 to TRBJ2-1; no reliable D call. V lost 5 bases, J lost 0 bases, and 11 bases lay in between. The CDR3 spans 14 residues. From germline, CDR1 is DFQATT and CDR2 SNEGSKA (reference sequence). CDR3 nucleotides: TGCAGTGCTGTGAGGCTCTGCTCCTACAATGAGCAGTTCTTC. Residues: CSAVRLCSYNEQFF.